A selection of T cell receptor beta chains follows, all from one sample in a study of spatial heterogeneity in lung cancer. Each CDR3 protein is one row after TCRdb ran MiXCR on the 5' RACE reads. The sample holds around 2,600 distinct CDR3 sequences, around 8.5% seen once. Here the sequenced sample was lung tumor tissue, taken at surgery. These receptors all stem from a male donor with early-stage non-small cell lung cancer. CDR3s include the opening cysteine and the closing phenylalanine or tryptophan. The D gene is left open where the match is weak. Expanded clones are given a class, and other clones once, few, many or no size at all.

v_call	d_call	j_call	clone_size	cdr3_aa
TRBV6-1	.	TRBJ2-7	medium-sized	CASSGSPEYEQYF
TRBV27	.	TRBJ2-1	many	CASSLRDAYNEQFF
TRBV6-2/TRBV6-3	TRBD2	TRBJ2-2	medium-sized	CASQPWTSGTPTGELFF
TRBV25-1	.	TRBJ2-3	medium-sized	CASSDGHDINTDTQYF
TRBV27	.	TRBJ2-5	medium-sized	CASRDGSGTQYF
TRBV7-4	TRBD1	TRBJ2-5	.	CASSPNPTGGRETQYF
TRBV4-1	.	TRBJ1-2	many	CASSQEAGGLDYGYTF
TRBV20-1	.	TRBJ1-1	few	CSAERVLDTEAFF
TRBV29-1	.	TRBJ2-7	.	CSVHSGTYEQYF
TRBV20-1	TRBD1	TRBJ2-1	many	CSAPRDRGKNEQFF
TRBV12-3/TRBV12-4	.	TRBJ1-4	.	CASCGTEKLFF
TRBV20-1	.	TRBJ1-1	medium-sized	CSGHLNTEAFF
TRBV9	TRBD2	TRBJ2-5	medium-sized	CASSQELAGIETQYF
TRBV20-1	.	TRBJ1-5	medium-sized	CSAGGAFRNQPQHF
TRBV7-3	TRBD2	TRBJ2-2	.	CASSLVRTSGGTGELFF
TRBV29-1	TRBD1	TRBJ2-7	large	CSVVPLGQGDEQYF
TRBV5-1	TRBD1	TRBJ2-1	.	CASRMTGGSPQGQFF
TRBV30	TRBD1	TRBJ2-7	medium-sized	CAWSSGQGSYEQYF
TRBV4-2	.	TRBJ2-7	.	CASSQDGYYEQYF
TRBV9	.	TRBJ1-6	medium-sized	CASSVATDNSPLHF
TRBV20-1	TRBD2	TRBJ2-5	many	CSASRSGRASAYF
TRBV29-1	.	TRBJ2-7	medium-sized	CSVEVTGYEQYF
TRBV18	.	TRBJ2-5	.	CASTGTGQGGETQYF
TRBV19	.	TRBJ1-2	.	CASTHNGAVGYGYTF
TRBV7-9	.	TRBJ2-7	large	CASSLKGTYEQYF
TRBV28	TRBD2	TRBJ2-1	medium-sized	CASSLTRLAAFNEQFF
TRBV7-9	TRBD2	TRBJ2-1	medium-sized	CASSPRRLAGGYNEQFF
TRBV5-6	.	TRBJ2-1	medium-sized	CASSSPSRVTYNEQFF
TRBV20-1	TRBD2	TRBJ2-5	medium-sized	CSARAGGGSNSETQYF
TRBV6-6	TRBD1	TRBJ1-5	few	CASSRPGQGAVTGSQPQHF
TRBV27	.	TRBJ1-6	medium-sized	CAIHSPLHF
TRBV28	.	TRBJ1-6	many	CASSMDGSNSPLHF
TRBV29-1	.	TRBJ2-1	many	CSVADTYNEQFF
TRBV6-5	TRBD1	TRBJ2-3	medium-sized	CASSTDRGNTDTQYF
TRBV6-6	.	TRBJ2-7	medium-sized	CASSYRQGTGEQYF
TRBV7-8	.	TRBJ2-7	medium-sized	CASSSFGGTYEQYF
TRBV7-2	TRBD1	TRBJ2-1	few	CASSQSPGQPDNEQFF
TRBV29-1	TRBD1	TRBJ2-7	medium-sized	CSVGGQGLYEQYF
TRBV12-3/TRBV12-4	TRBD2	TRBJ2-3	medium-sized	CASSSSGNLDTQYF
TRBV9	TRBD2	TRBJ2-3	medium-sized	CASSERGLAGGTDTQYF
TRBV18	TRBD2	TRBJ2-1	large	CASSPPGSGRSSSYNEQFF
TRBV7-9	.	TRBJ2-2	medium-sized	CASSLAGELFF
TRBV18	.	TRBJ1-6	many	CASSPNADSSNSPLHF
TRBV7-2	TRBD2	TRBJ2-7	medium-sized	CASTSLAGGDEQYF
TRBV28	TRBD1	TRBJ2-5	medium-sized	CASSRRDRGRETQYF
TRBV7-8	.	TRBJ2-5	.	CASSLQETQYF
TRBV10-3	.	TRBJ1-1	few	CAISDTLGRGTEAFF
TRBV3-1	.	TRBJ1-1	medium-sized	CASSQGWESGAFF
TRBV10-1	TRBD2	TRBJ2-7	many	CASSDGSGSNEQYF
TRBV4-2	TRBD2	TRBJ2-1	medium-sized	CASSQELAGGGYNEQFF
TRBV29-1	.	TRBJ2-1	few	CSANLATYNEQFF
TRBV5-1	.	TRBJ1-2	medium-sized	CASSSHGYSDGYTF
TRBV3-1	.	TRBJ1-5	medium-sized	CASSRGEDQPQHF
TRBV12-3/TRBV12-4	TRBD1	TRBJ1-3	.	CASSRSTSGTGQSTGNTIYF